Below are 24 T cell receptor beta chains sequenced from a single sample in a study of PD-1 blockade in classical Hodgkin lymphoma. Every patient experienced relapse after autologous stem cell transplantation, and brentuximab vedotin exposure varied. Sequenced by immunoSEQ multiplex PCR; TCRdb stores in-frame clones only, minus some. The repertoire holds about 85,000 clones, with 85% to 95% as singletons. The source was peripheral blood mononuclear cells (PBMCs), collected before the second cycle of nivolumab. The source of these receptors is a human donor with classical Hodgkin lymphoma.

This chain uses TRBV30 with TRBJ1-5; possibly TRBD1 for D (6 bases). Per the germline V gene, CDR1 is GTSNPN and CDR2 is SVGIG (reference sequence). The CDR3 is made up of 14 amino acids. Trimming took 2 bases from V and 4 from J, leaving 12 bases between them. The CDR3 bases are TGTGCCTGGAGTTTTGGCACAGGGAATCAGCCCCAGCATTTT. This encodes CAWSFGTGNQPQHF.

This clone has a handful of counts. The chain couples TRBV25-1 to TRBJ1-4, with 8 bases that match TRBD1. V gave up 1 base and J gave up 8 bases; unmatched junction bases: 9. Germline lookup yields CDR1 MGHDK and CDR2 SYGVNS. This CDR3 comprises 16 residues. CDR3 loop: CASSEFLQGAKEKLFF. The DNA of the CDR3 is TGTGCCAGCAGTGAATTCCTCCAGGGGGCAAAGGAAAAACTGTTTTTT. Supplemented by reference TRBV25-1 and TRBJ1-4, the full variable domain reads EADIYQTPRYLVIGTGKKITLECSQTMGHDKMYWYQQDPGMELHLIHYSYGVNSTEKGDLSSESTVSRIRTEHFPLTLESARPSHTSQYLCASSEFLQGAKEKLFFGSGTQLSVL.

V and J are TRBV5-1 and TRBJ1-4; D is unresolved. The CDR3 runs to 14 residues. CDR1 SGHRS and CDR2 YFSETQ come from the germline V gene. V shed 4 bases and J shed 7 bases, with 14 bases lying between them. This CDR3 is CASSTGRTSEKLFF. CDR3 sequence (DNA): TGCGCCAGCAGCACCGGACGGACGAGTGAAAAACTGTTTTTT.

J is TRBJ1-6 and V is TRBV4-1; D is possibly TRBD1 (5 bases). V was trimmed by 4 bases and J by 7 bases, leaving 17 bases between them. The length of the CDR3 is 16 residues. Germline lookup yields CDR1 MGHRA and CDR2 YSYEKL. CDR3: CASSPESRQINSPLHF. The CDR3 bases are TGCGCCAGCAGCCCTGAAAGCAGACAGATCAATTCACCCCTCCACTTT.

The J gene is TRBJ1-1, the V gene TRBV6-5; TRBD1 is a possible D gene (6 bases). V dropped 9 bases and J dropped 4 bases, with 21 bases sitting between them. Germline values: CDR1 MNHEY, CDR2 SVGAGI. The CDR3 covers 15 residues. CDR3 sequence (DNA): TGTGCCAGTTGCGAGTTCAGGGGTTTGGCCACTGAAGCTTTCTTT. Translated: CASCEFRGLATEAFF.

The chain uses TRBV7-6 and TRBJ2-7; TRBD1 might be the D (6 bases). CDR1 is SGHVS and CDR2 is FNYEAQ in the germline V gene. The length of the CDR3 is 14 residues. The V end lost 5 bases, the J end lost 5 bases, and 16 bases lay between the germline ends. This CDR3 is CASSPGMGAHEQYF. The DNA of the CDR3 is TGTGCCAGCAGCCCCGGGATGGGGGCTCACGAGCAGTACTTC.

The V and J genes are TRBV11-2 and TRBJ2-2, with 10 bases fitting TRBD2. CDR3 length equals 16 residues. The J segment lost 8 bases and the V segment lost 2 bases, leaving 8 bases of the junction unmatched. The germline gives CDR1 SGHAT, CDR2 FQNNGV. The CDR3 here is CASSLLLAGALGELFF. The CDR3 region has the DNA TGTGCCAGCAGCTTACTCCTAGCGGGAGCCCTGGGGGAGCTGTTTTTT. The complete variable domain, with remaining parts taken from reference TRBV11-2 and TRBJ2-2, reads EAGVAQSPRYKIIEKRQSVAFWCNPISGHATLYWYQQILGQGPKLLIQFQNNGVVDDSQLPKDRFSAERLKGVDSTLKIQPAKLEDSAVYLCASSLLLAGALGELFFGEGSRLTVL.

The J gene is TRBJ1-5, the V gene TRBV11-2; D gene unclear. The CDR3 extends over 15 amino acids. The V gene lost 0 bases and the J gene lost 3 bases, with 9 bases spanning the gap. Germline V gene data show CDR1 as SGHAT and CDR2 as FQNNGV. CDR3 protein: CASSLDPGYNQPQHF. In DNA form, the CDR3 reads TGTGCCAGCAGCTTAGATCCGGGCTACAATCAGCCCCAGCATTTT.

The CDR3 spells CASSPGWVNTEAFF. The DNA for the CDR3 is TGTGCCAGCAGCCCAGGTTGGGTTAACACTGAAGCTTTCTTT. The chain combines TRBV6-1 with TRBJ1-1; D unclear. Trimming stripped 6 bases from V and 2 bases from J, with 13 bases between. Germline loops: CDR1 MNHNS, CDR2 SASEGT. The CDR3 is made up of 14 amino acids.

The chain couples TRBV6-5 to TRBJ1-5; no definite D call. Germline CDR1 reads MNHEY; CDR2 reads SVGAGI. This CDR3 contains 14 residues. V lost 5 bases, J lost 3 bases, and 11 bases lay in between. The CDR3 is CASSQESDNQPQHF. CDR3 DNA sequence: TGTGCCAGCAGTCAGGAATCGGACAATCAGCCCCAGCATTTT.

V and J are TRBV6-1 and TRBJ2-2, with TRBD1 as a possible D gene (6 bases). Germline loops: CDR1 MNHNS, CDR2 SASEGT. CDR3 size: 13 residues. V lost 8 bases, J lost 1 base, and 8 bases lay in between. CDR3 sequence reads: CASQTGNTGELFF. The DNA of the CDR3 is TGTGCCAGCCAGACAGGGAACACCGGGGAGCTGTTTTTT.

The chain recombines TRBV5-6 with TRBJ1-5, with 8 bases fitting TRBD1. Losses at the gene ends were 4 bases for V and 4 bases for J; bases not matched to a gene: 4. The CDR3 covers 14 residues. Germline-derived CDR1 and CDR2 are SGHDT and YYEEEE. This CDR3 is CASSIDRGNQPQHF. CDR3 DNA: TGTGCCAGCAGCATTGACAGGGGAAATCAGCCCCAGCATTTT. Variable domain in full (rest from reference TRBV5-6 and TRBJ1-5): DAGVTQSPTHLIKTRGQQVTLRCSPKSGHDTVSWYQQALGQGPQFIFQYYEEEERQRGNFPDRFSGHQFPNYSSELNVNALLLGDSALYLCASSIDRGNQPQHFGDGTRLSIL.

The CDR3 spells CASSSRHRSLYEQYF. CDR3 DNA: TGTGCCAGCAGTTCCCGACATCGGTCCCTCTACGAGCAGTACTTC. The chain joins TRBV28 to TRBJ2-7; D uncertain. Germline CDR1 reads MDHEN; CDR2 reads SYDVKM. The CDR3 has 15 amino acids. V lost 4 bases, J lost 3 bases, and 16 bases lay in between. Full variable domain (rest looked up from reference TRBV28 and TRBJ2-7): DVKVTQSSRYLVKRTGEKVFLECVQDMDHENMFWYRQDPGLGLRLIYFSYDVKMKEKGDIPEGYSVSREKKERFSLILESASTNQTSMYLCASSSRHRSLYEQYFGPGTRLTVT.

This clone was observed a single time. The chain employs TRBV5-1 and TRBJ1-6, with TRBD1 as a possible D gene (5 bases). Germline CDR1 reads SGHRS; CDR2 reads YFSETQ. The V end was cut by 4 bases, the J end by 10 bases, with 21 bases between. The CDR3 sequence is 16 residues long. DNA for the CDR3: TGCGCCAGCAGCGAGAACCCTCAGGGTGAATGGTCACCCCTCCACTTT. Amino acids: CASSENPQGEWSPLHF.

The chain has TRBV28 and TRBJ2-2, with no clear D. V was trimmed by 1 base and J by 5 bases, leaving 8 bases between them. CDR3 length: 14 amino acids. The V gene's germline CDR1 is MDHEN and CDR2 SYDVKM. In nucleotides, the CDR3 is TGTGCCAGCAGTTTATCGGCCCGGACCGGGGAGCTGTTTTTT. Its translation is CASSLSARTGELFF.

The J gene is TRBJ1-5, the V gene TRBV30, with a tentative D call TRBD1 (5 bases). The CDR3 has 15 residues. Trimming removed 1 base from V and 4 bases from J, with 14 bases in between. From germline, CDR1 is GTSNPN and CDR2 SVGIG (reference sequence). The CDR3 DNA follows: TGTGCCTGGAGTGGGGGGAACAGCCTGAATCAGCCCCAGCATTTT. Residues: CAWSGGNSLNQPQHF.

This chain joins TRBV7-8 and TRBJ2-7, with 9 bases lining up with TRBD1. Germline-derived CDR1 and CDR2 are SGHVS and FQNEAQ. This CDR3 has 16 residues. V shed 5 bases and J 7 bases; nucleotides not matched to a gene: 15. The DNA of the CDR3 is TGTGCCAGCAGCCTCGCCGGGACAGGGCATTCTGGGGAGCAGTACTTC. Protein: CASSLAGTGHSGEQYF.

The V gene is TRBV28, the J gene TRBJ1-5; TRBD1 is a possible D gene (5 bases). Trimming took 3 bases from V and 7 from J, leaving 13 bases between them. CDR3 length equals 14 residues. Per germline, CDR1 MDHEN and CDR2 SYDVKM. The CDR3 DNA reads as TGTGCCAGCAGTTTCCAGGGAATGTACCAGCCCCAGCATTTT. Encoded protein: CASSFQGMYQPQHF.

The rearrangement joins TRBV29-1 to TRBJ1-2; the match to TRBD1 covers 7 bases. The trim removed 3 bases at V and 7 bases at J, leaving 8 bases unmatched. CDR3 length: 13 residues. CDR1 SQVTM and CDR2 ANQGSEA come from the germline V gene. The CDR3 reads CSVEKGARGGYTF. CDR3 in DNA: TGCAGCGTTGAGAAGGGGGCGCGGGGTGGCTACACCTTC.

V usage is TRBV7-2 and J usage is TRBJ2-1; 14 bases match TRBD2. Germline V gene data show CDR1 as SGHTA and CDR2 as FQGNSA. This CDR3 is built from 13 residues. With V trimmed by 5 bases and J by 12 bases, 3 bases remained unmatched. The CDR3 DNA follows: TGTGCCAGCAGCCTGACTAGCGGGAGGGGGCAGTTCTTC. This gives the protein CASSLTSGRGQFF.

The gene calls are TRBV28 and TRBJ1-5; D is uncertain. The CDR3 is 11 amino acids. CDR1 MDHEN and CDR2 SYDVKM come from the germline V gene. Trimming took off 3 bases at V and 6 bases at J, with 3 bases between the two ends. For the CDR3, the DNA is TGTGCCAGCAGTTTCAGTCAGCCCCAGCATTTT. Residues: CASSFSQPQHF.

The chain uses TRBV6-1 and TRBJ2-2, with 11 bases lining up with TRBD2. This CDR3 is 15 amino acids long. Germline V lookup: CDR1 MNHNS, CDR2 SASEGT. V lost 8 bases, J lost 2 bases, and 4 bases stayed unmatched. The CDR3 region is CASGGLAVNTGELFF. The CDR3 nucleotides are TGTGCCAGCGGGGGACTAGCGGTAAACACCGGGGAGCTGTTTTTT.

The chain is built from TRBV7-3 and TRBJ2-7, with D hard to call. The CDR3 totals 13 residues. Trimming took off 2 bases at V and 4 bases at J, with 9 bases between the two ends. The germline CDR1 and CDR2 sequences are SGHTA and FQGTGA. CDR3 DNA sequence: TGTGCCAGCAGCTTATTTTCCGGGTACGAGCAGTACTTC. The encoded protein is CASSLFSGYEQYF.

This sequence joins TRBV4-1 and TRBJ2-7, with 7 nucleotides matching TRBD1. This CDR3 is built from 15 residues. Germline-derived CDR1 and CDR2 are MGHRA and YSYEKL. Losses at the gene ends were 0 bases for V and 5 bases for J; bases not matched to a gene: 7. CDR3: CASSQDETGFNEQYF. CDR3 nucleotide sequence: TGCGCCAGCAGCCAAGATGAGACAGGGTTCAACGAGCAGTACTTC.